Below, one T cell receptor (beta chain) is given with its context. Its specificity is unknown. The sample has other DNA sequences that encode this CDR3 too. Profiling relied on immunoSEQ multiplex PCR, and the TCRdb table lists in-frame clones only, not all of them. The repertoire has 180,000 or so clones, 87% of them found once; the top ten carry about 5.9%. These data are taken from a study of Ad26.COV2.S vaccination and SARS-CoV-2 variants. This CDR3 has 16 amino acids. CDR1 is SGHAT and CDR2 is FQNNGV in the germline V gene. Trimming at V came to 5 bases and at J to 1 base, leaving 8 bases not matched to a gene. Study outcomes and limitations: Reported post-vaccination CD8+ and CD4+ T cell responses to spike showed substantial breadth. Researchers cautioned that TCR breadth and depth analyses may have underestimated total T cell responses.

V usage is TRBV11-2 and J usage is TRBJ1-1; 9 positions agree with TRBD1. The material sequenced was peripheral blood, taken after recovery from COVID-19. The TCR was taken from a human donor who had recovered from COVID-19. CDR3 nucleotide sequence: TGTGCCAGCAGCCCATATAAGGACAGGGGGAACACTGAAGCTTTCTTT. It codes for CASSPYKDRGNTEAFF.